The T cell receptor (beta chain) described here comes from a study of T cells in Graves' hyperthyroidism and ophthalmopathy. RNA transcripts provided the source from which TCR beta CDR3 regions were amplified. When the TCR CDR3 underwent first-round RT-PCR, the HTBI primer set was used. TCRdb redid the calling of the multiplex PCR reads with MiXCR, one entry per CDR3 protein. Here the sample spans 600,000 or so distinct CDR3 sequences, about half being singletons. Calling Graves' hyperthyroidism stable meant ophthalmopathy did not progress within 18 months. Comments on this clonotype: Its antigen is not known. It may be a read error: a sequence one base away is much more abundant.

Study-wide results and limits: Appearing also in blood were most of the thyroid clonotypes expanded above 0.001.

The material sequenced was peripheral blood or thyroid tissue (not recorded which). This sequence originates from a young woman with Graves' hyperthyroidism.

Written as DNA, the CDR3 is TGTGCCAGCAGCCACAGGGGAAACACCATATATTTT. Encoded protein: CASSHRGNTIYF. The V and J genes are TRBV14 and TRBJ1-3, with D unclear. Per the germline V gene, CDR1 is SGHDN and CDR2 is FVKESK. The CDR3 length is 12 residues. Trimming stripped 3 bases from V and 4 bases from J, with 4 bases between.